Presented here are 23 T cell receptor beta chains from one specimen sequenced in a study of T cells in Graves' hyperthyroidism and ophthalmopathy. Using RNA transcripts as the source, TCR beta CDR3 regions were amplified. When the TCR CDR3 underwent first-round RT-PCR, the HTBI primer set was used. MiXCR, run by TCRdb on the multiplex PCR reads, gives a single entry per CDR3 protein. The sample yields hundreds of thousands of distinct CDR3 sequences, around 42% seen once. Sequencing input: peripheral blood or thyroid tissue (not recorded which). The source of these receptors is a woman between 18 and 30 years old with Graves' hyperthyroidism.

This clonotype was counted ten times or more. The rearrangement uses TRBV7-9 and TRBJ2-5, with D unclear. Trimming took off 5 bases at V and 1 base at J, with 14 bases between the two ends. The CDR3 length is 15 residues. CDR1 and CDR2 (germline): SEHNR, FQNEAQ (reference sequence). The CDR3 sequence is CASSPRFRIQETQYF. The CDR3 DNA is TGTGCCAGCAGCCCGCGCTTCCGCATCCAAGAGACCCAGTACTTC.

There are many counts of this clonotype. The chain employs TRBV15 and TRBJ2-2; D not resolved. Germline CDR1 and CDR2: LNHNV and YYDKDF (reference sequence). The CDR3 consists of 13 residues. The V and J ends lost 2 bases and 6 bases respectively, with 7 bases between them. CDR3 loop: CATSRPRSGELFF. The CDR3 DNA reads as TGTGCCACCAGCAGACCCCGATCCGGGGAGCTGTTTTTT.

In the case of this clonotype: This may come from a read error, since a much larger clone is one base off. This chain uses TRBV24-1 with TRBJ2-7; weak D call: TRBD2 (5 bases). Looked up from germline, CDR1 is KGHDR and CDR2 is SFDVKD. The CDR3 is made up of 16 amino acids. Trimming took off 4 bases at V and 0 bases at J, with 15 bases between the two ends. In DNA form, the CDR3 reads TGTGCCACCAGTGAGGATCACTATCGGGACTCCTACGAGCAGTACTTC. This sequence encodes CATSEDHYRDSYEQYF.

This clonotype was seen many times. V usage is TRBV7-8 and J usage is TRBJ1-3; D not certain. Trimming stripped 5 bases from V and 0 bases from J, with 11 bases between. Germline V CDR1 and CDR2: SGHVS, FQNEAQ. There are 15 residues in the CDR3. CDR3 sequence reads: CASSLGPGSGNTIYF. The CDR3 DNA reads TGTGCCAGCAGCCTCGGGCCTGGCTCTGGAAACACCATATATTTT.

Regarding this clonotype: This may be a read error, as it is one base from a much larger clone. The chain joins TRBV25-1 to TRBJ1-1; tentatively, D is TRBD1 (5 bases). The CDR3 covers 15 residues. Germline values: CDR1 MGHDK, CDR2 SYGVNS. Between the trimmed V and J ends, which lost 0 bases and 4 bases, there was a span of 12 bases. CDR3 sequence (DNA): TGTGCCAGCAGTGAATACGGGGGTTTCTGCACTGAAGCTTTCTTT. It codes for CASSEYGGFCTEAFF.

The table lists this clonotype with a few counts. A junction boundary mismatches the germline segment, possibly from a read error. The chain is built from TRBV10-3 and TRBJ2-7, with TRBD1 as a possible D gene (5 bases). The germline gives CDR1 ENHRY, CDR2 SYGVKD. CDR3 size: 13 residues. CDR3 sequence: CASSYLGRDEQYF. CDR3 DNA: TGTGCCAGCAGTTACTTAGGCAGGGACGAGCAGTACTTC.

This clonotype occurred a few times. The V gene is TRBV20-1, the J gene TRBJ2-5; D unresolved. The ends were cut back, 4 bases at V and 2 bases at J, with 11 bases in the middle. The V gene's germline CDR1 is DFQATT and CDR2 SNEGSKA (reference sequence). The CDR3 spans 13 residues. The DNA of the CDR3 is TGCAGTGCTAATTGGCCGCGACAAGAGACCCAGTACTTC. Its protein product is CSANWPRQETQYF.

The genes are TRBV29-1 and TRBJ1-2; 8 bases match TRBD1. Germline CDR1 and CDR2: SQVTM and ANQGSEA. V shed 6 bases, J shed 7 bases, and the junction held 7 bases outside the gene matches. The CDR3 has 12 amino acids. CDR3 DNA: TGCAGCGTGGGGGCAGGGGGCGGTGGCTACACCTTC. Translated, it gives CSVGAGGGGYTF.

The V and J genes are TRBV29-1 and TRBJ2-6; 7 positions agree with TRBD2. Germline V gene data show CDR1 as SQVTM and CDR2 as ANQGSEA. This CDR3 has 18 residues. J lost 0 bases, V lost 7 bases, and 15 bases had no gene match. CDR3 nucleotide sequence: TGCAGCGCCGTGGGGGGGTCCTTGCAAGCCTCTGGGGCCAACGTCCTGACTTTC. This codes for CSAVGGSLQASGANVLTF.

The V call is TRBV5-1, the J call TRBJ1-6; TRBD1 agrees at 7 bases. The CDR3 sequence is 12 residues long. Germline CDR1 reads SGHRS; CDR2 reads YFSETQ. The junction had 2 bases not matched to a gene; V was cut back by 1 base and J by 13 bases. CDR3 sequence (DNA): TGCGCCAGCAGCTTGAGGGGGCCCCCCCTCCACTTT. Translating it yields CASSLRGPPLHF. The entire variable domain, with the rest obtained from reference TRBV5-1 and TRBJ1-6, is as follows: KAGVTQTPRYLIKTRGQQVTLSCSPISGHRSVSWYQQTPGQGLQFLFEYFSETQRNKGNFPGRFSGRQFSNSRSEMNVSTLELGDSALYLCASSLRGPPLHFGNGTRLTVT.

This chain joins TRBV29-1 and TRBJ2-7; 8 bases are a match to TRBD1. V was clipped by 0 bases and J by 5 bases; unmatched bases: 3. CDR1 is SQVTM and CDR2 is ANQGSEA in the germline V gene. The CDR3 extends over 13 amino acids. In DNA form, the CDR3 reads TGCAGCGTTGAAGATAGGACAGGGAACGAGCAGTACTTC. Its translation: CSVEDRTGNEQYF.

This rearrangement joins TRBV10-3 to TRBJ2-2, with 13 bases that match TRBD2. The germline V gene has CDR1 ENHRY and CDR2 SYGVKD. The ends lost 8 bases at V and 6 bases at J; junction bases unmatched: 6. The CDR3 covers 15 residues. The DNA for the CDR3 is TGTGCCATCGGACTAGCGGGAGTCGAATCCGGGGAGCTGTTTTTT. Translating it yields CAIGLAGVESGELFF.

A word on this clonotype: Since the CDR3 does not end with the conserved phenylalanine or tryptophan, this likely comes from a read error. This sequence joins TRBV24-1 and TRBJ2-5; 7 bases map to TRBD1. From germline, CDR1 is KGHDR and CDR2 SFDVKD. V lost 4 bases and J lost 5; bases outside the gene matches: 12. The CDR3 loop spans 16 amino acids. Here the CDR3 reads CATSEPVTGRLETQYL. CDR3 in DNA: TGTGCCACCAGTGAACCGGTGACAGGGCGATTGGAGACCCAGTACCTC.

This clonotype was counted a few times. V is TRBV7-9 and J is TRBJ2-2; 7 bases are a match to TRBD1. The CDR3 length is 15 residues. With V trimmed by 5 bases and J by 5 bases, 8 bases remained unmatched. Per the germline V gene, CDR1 is SEHNR and CDR2 is FQNEAQ (reference sequence). CDR3 DNA sequence: TGTGCCAGCAGCCGCCAGGGGGATGGAACCGGGGAGCTGTTTTTT. Translating gives CASSRQGDGTGELFF.

This clonotype was detected ten times or more. In nucleotides, the CDR3 is TGCAGCGTACCAACCCCACACGAATCCTATGGCTACACCTTC. Its protein product is CSVPTPHESYGYTF. This sequence joins TRBV29-1 and TRBJ1-2; D call uncertain. CDR1 is SQVTM and CDR2 is ANQGSEA in the germline V gene. The CDR3 sequence is 14 residues long. V was cut by 6 bases and J by 4 bases, with 18 bases left in between.

The CDR3 sequence is CASSFLNNEQYF. The CDR3 bases are TGTGCCAGCAGCTTCCTCAACAATGAGCAGTACTTC. The V gene is TRBV7-6, the J gene TRBJ2-7; D is ambiguous. The CDR3 covers 12 residues. Germline V gene sequence: CDR1 SGHVS, CDR2 FNYEAQ. Deletions cut 3 bases from V and 7 bases from J, with 10 bases between.

The chain recombines TRBV10-3 with TRBJ2-5; unclear D gene. The CDR3 length is 12 residues. Germline CDR1 ENHRY, CDR2 SYGVKD. The V gene lost 10 bases and the J gene lost 0 bases, with 9 bases spanning the gap. CDR3 bases: TGTGCCAGCAAAGACTACCAAGAGACCCAGTACTTC. This translates into CASKDYQETQYF.

The rearrangement uses TRBV6-6 and TRBJ1-2; the D gene is possibly TRBD1 (6 bases). The CDR3 spans 12 residues. The germline V gene has CDR1 MNHNY and CDR2 SVGAGI (reference sequence). Trimming took 4 bases from V and 8 from J, leaving 11 bases between them. The CDR3: CASSSNRVGYTF. For the CDR3, the DNA is TGTGCCAGCAGTTCCAACAGGGTCGGCTACACCTTC.

The chain joins TRBV2 to TRBJ2-2; 8 bases line up with TRBD2. After removal of 4 bases from V and 6 bases from J, the junction contained 4 bases not matched to a gene. The length of the CDR3 is 14 residues. CDR1 and CDR2 from the germline V gene are SNHLY and FYNNEI. DNA for the CDR3: TGTGCCAGCAGTGTGGCGGGAGGCTCCGGGGAGCTGTTTTTT. Translating gives CASSVAGGSGELFF.

The CDR3, as DNA: TGTGCCAGCAGCCTAACGGGAGACCAGTACTTC. This codes for CASSLTGDQYF. V and J are TRBV14 and TRBJ2-7; D perhaps matches TRBD2 (6 bases). The CDR3 extends over 11 amino acids. The germline gives CDR1 SGHDN, CDR2 FVKESK. V shed 4 bases and J shed 10 bases, with 11 bases lying between them.

This clonotype was picked up a small number of times. This chain connects TRBV10-3 to TRBJ1-1; tentatively, D is TRBD1 (6 bases). V gave up 2 bases and J gave up 0 bases, with 13 bases separating them. The germline gives CDR1 ENHRY, CDR2 SYGVKD. This CDR3 region has 16 residues. CDR3 sequence (DNA): TGTGCCATCAGTGAGCTCTGGGAGGGGGTGAACACTGAAGCTTTCTTT. Protein: CAISELWEGVNTEAFF.

J is TRBJ2-1 and V is TRBV7-2, with no clear D. Germline values: CDR1 SGHTA, CDR2 FQGNSA. V lost 6 bases and J 0 bases, leaving 12 bases between the germline ends. The CDR3 runs to 15 residues. The CDR3 loop reads CASSATDPSYNEQFF. CDR3 sequence (DNA): TGTGCCAGCAGTGCAACAGACCCCTCCTACAATGAGCAGTTCTTC.

The table lists this clonotype with many counts. The gene calls are TRBV10-3 and TRBJ1-6, with D perhaps TRBD1 (6 bases). The CDR3 is 12 residues long. V lost 3 bases, J lost 14 bases, and 11 bases lay in between. The germline gives CDR1 ENHRY, CDR2 SYGVKD. The CDR3 bases are TGTGCCATCAGTGATCCGGAGGGGGCCCTCCACTTT. Its protein product is CAISDPEGALHF.